One sample yielded the 13 T cell receptor beta chains listed below, sequenced in a study of T cell responses to AZD1222 COVID-19 vaccine. Clones were sequenced by immunoSEQ multiplex PCR, and TCRdb holds only the in-frame ones, with some missing. Of about 140,000 clones in the sample, 85% to 95% were seen once. The source was peripheral blood, collected on day 0 of AZD1222 vaccination. Receptors were obtained from an adult in good health.

The chain recombines TRBV2 with TRBJ2-1, with TRBD2 matching over 8 bases. The germline V gene encodes CDR1 SNHLY and CDR2 FYNNEI. There are 17 residues in the CDR3. Losses at the gene ends were 2 bases for V and 0 bases for J; bases not matched to a gene: 6. The CDR3: CASSERGLAGSYNEQFF. The CDR3 DNA reads as TGTGCCAGCAGTGAAAGAGGACTAGCTGGCTCCTACAATGAGCAGTTCTTC. The whole variable domain, remainder taken from reference TRBV2 and TRBJ2-1, is EPEVTQTPSHQVTQMGQEVILRCVPISNHLYFYWYRQILGQKVEFLVSFYNNEISEKSEIFDDQFSVERPDGSNFTLKIRSTKLEDSAMYFCASSERGLAGSYNEQFFGPGTRLTVL.

V gene TRBV7-8 combines with J gene TRBJ2-3; a weak D match, TRBD1 (6 bases). Germline-derived CDR1 and CDR2 are SGHVS and FQNEAQ. This CDR3 contains 16 residues. V lost 0 bases to trimming and J lost 2 bases, with 12 bases between them. DNA of the CDR3: TGTGCCAGCAGCTTAGCGTCCAGGGGTTTCACAGATACGCAGTATTTT. This encodes CASSLASRGFTDTQYF.

Points on this clone: At one end, the junction sequence differs from germline, possibly due to a read error. The rearrangement uses TRBV6-6 and TRBJ1-1; a possible D gene is TRBD1 (5 bases). Germline V CDR1 and CDR2: MNHNY, SVGAGI (reference sequence). The CDR3 runs 13 residues. This CDR3 reads CATSFRTISEAFF. The CDR3 nucleotides read TGTGCCACCAGTTTTAGGACAATCTCTGAAGCTTTCTTT.

The rearrangement joins TRBV11-2 to TRBJ2-3; the D is unclear. With 5 bases removed from V and 1 base from J, the gap between germline ends came to 16 bases. Germline CDR1 is SGHAT and CDR2 is FQNNGV. The CDR3 contains 16 residues. CDR3 protein: CASSPLRSVRTDTQYF. The CDR3, as DNA: TGTGCCAGCAGCCCCCTGAGGAGCGTCCGCACAGATACGCAGTATTTT.

The chain couples TRBV5-6 to TRBJ1-2, with D unclear. In germline, CDR1 is SGHDT, CDR2 YYEEEE. Trimming left V 0 bases short and J 2 bases short, with 8 bases between. CDR3 length equals 14 residues. CDR3 nucleotide sequence: TGTGCCAGCAGCTTGGCGGCAAAGAACTATGGCTACACCTTC. Encoded protein: CASSLAAKNYGYTF.

This clone was seen once. The rearrangement joins TRBV30 to TRBJ2-7, with D possibly matching TRBD1 (6 bases). Trimming pared 4 bases from V and 3 bases from J, leaving 13 bases between. The CDR3 is made up of 13 amino acids. Germline loops: CDR1 GTSNPN, CDR2 SVGIG (reference sequence). CDR3 residues: CAWTSTGSYEQYF. The CDR3 DNA sequence: TGTGCCTGGACCTCAACAGGGAGCTACGAGCAGTACTTC. Combining the CDR3 with reference TRBV30 and TRBJ2-7 gives the whole variable domain SQTIHQWPATLVQPVGSPLSLECTVEGTSNPNLYWYRQAAGRGLQLLFYSVGIGQISSEVPQNLSASRPQDRQFILSSKKLLLSDSGFYLCAWTSTGSYEQYFGPGTRLTVT.

This sequence joins TRBV3-1 (or the pseudogene TRBV3-2) and TRBJ2-1, with a tentative D call TRBD2 (7 bases). Trimming stripped 0 bases from V and 9 bases from J, with 9 bases between. CDR3 length equals 13 residues. CDR1 is LGHDT and CDR2 is YNNKEL in the germline V gene (reference sequence). CDR3 loop: CASSQDAGAEQFF. The DNA of the CDR3 is TGTGCCAGCAGCCAAGATGCGGGGGCTGAGCAGTTCTTC.

This clone was detected once. The chain recombines TRBV2 with TRBJ1-2; the D is unclear. This CDR3 comprises 14 residues. V lost 4 bases and J 5 bases, leaving 14 bases between the germline ends. CDR1 is SNHLY, CDR2 FYNNEI, per germline. In nucleotides, the CDR3 is TGTGCCAGCAGTGTGCCCCTCAAAGGGTATGGCTACACCTTC. It translates to CASSVPLKGYGYTF.

The chain couples TRBV5-6 to TRBJ2-7, with D perhaps being TRBD1 or TRBD2 (5 bases each). Germline V gene data show CDR1 as SGHDT and CDR2 as YYEEEE. There are 14 residues in the CDR3. V was shortened by 1 base and J by 2 bases, with 10 bases between the two germline ends. This CDR3 reads CASSLSGTTYEQYF. DNA of the CDR3: TGTGCCAGCAGCTTGTCTGGGACCACCTACGAGCAGTACTTC. Filled out from reference TRBV5-6 and TRBJ2-7, the complete variable domain reads DAGVTQSPTHLIKTRGQQVTLRCSPKSGHDTVSWYQQALGQGPQFIFQYYEEEERQRGNFPDRFSGHQFPNYSSELNVNALLLGDSALYLCASSLSGTTYEQYFGPGTRLTVT.

This clone has only one observation. The V gene is TRBV6-1, the J gene TRBJ2-7; 10 nucleotides match TRBD2. The ends lost 1 base at V and 1 base at J; junction bases unmatched: 1. CDR1 MNHNS and CDR2 SASEGT come from the germline V gene. The CDR3 contains 15 residues. The CDR3 sequence: CASSEGSGGSYEQYF. CDR3 bases: TGTGCCAGCAGTGAAGGTAGCGGGGGGTCCTACGAGCAGTACTTC.

The V and J genes are TRBV7-3 and TRBJ2-1; 7 nucleotides line up with TRBD1. The CDR3 has 14 amino acids. CDR1 SGHTA and CDR2 FQGTGA come from the germline V gene. The ends lost 4 bases at V and 4 bases at J; junction bases unmatched: 4. CDR3 sequence reads: CASSSPTGYNEQFF. The CDR3 DNA is TGTGCCAGCAGCTCTCCGACAGGGTACAATGAGCAGTTCTTC. Supplemented by reference TRBV7-3 and TRBJ2-1, the full variable domain reads GAGVSQTPSNKVTEKGKYVELRCDPISGHTALYWYRQSLGQGPEFLIYFQGTGAADDSGLPNDRFFAVRPEGSVSTLKIQRTERGDSAVYLCASSSPTGYNEQFFGPGTRLTVL.

This clone was seen a few times. V usage is TRBV7-9 and J usage is TRBJ2-7; D remains ambiguous. Germline V lookup: CDR1 SEHNR, CDR2 FQNEAQ (reference sequence). The length of the CDR3 is 11 residues. V was cut by 5 bases and J by 5 bases, with 7 bases left in between. As DNA, the CDR3 is TGTGCCAGCAGCCAAACAAACGAGCAGTACTTC. This codes for CASSQTNEQYF.

The chain has TRBV27 and TRBJ1-2, with unresolved D. The CDR3 extends over 16 amino acids. Trimming removed 2 bases from V and 4 bases from J, with 17 bases in between. Germline CDR1 and CDR2: MNHEY and SMNVEV (reference sequence). The CDR3 bases are TGTGCCAGCAGTTTAGGGTCGAGCCCCAACCCCTATGGCTACACCTTC. It specifies CASSLGSSPNPYGYTF.